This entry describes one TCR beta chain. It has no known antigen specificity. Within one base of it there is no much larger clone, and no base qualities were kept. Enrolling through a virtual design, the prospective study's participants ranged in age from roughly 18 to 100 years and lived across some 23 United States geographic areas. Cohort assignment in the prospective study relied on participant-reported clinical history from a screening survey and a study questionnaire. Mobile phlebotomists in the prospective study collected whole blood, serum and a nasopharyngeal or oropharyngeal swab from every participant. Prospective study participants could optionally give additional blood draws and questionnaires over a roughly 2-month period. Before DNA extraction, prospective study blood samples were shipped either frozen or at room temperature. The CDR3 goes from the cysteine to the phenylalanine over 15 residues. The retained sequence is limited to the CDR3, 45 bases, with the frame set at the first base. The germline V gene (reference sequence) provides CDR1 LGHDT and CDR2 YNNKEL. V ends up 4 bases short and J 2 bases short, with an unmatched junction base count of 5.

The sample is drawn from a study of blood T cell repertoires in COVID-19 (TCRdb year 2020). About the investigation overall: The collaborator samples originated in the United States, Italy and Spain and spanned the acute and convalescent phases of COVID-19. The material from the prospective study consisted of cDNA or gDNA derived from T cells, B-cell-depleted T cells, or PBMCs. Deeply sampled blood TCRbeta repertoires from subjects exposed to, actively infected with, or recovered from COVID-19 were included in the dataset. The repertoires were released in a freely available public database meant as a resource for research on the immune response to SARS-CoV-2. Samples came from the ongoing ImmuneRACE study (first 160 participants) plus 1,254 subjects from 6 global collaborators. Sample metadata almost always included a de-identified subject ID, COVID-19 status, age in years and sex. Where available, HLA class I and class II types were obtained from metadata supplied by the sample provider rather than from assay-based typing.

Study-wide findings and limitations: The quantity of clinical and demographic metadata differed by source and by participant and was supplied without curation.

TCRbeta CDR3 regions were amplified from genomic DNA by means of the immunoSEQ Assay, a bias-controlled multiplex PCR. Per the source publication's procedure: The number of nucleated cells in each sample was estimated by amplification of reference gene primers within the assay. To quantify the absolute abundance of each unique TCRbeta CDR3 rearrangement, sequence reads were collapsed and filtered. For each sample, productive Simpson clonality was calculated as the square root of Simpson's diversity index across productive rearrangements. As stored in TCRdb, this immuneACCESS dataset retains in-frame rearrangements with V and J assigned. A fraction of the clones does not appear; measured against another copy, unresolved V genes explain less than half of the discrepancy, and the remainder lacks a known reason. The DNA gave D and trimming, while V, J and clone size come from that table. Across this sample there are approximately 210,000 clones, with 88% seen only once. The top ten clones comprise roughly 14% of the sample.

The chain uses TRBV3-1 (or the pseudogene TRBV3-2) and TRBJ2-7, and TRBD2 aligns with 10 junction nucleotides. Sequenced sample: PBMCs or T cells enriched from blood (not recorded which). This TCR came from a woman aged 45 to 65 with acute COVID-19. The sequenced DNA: TGTGCCAGCAGCCCACTTAGCGGGAGGACCTACGAGCAGTACTTC. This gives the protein CASSPLSGRTYEQYF.